The 20 T cell receptor beta chains listed next were all sequenced from one sample in a study of T cell repertoires in ileal Crohn's disease. Assay: immunoSEQ multiplex PCR; the TCRdb copy retains only in-frame clones and omits some. The repertoire holds approximately 7,400 clones, with approximately 74% as singletons. The time point denotes: neoterminal ileum biopsy at postoperative endoscopy, about 6 months after surgery. Material: ileal tissue. The source is an adult with Crohn's disease.

The chain couples TRBV7-9 to TRBJ1-6, with a tentative D call TRBD1 (5 bases). Between the trimmed V and J ends, which lost 4 bases and 5 bases, there was a span of 12 bases. The CDR3 spans 15 residues. Germline V gene data show CDR1 as SEHNR and CDR2 as FQNEAQ (reference sequence). CDR3 sequence reads: CASSYGAPNNSPLHF. CDR3 bases: TGTGCCAGCAGCTATGGGGCCCCAAATAATTCACCCCTCCACTTT.

V is TRBV5-1 and J is TRBJ2-5, with D possibly matching TRBD2 (7 bases). Per the germline V gene, CDR1 is SGHRS and CDR2 is YFSETQ. The V and J ends lost 9 bases and 4 bases respectively, with 16 bases between them. The CDR3 runs to 13 residues. CDR3 amino acids: CATYGGPGETQYF. The CDR3 DNA follows: TGCGCCACCTACGGGGGGCCCGGAGAGACCCAGTACTTC.

V is TRBV6-5 and J is TRBJ2-7; 7 bases are shared with TRBD2. Germline values: CDR1 MNHEY, CDR2 SVGAGI. The CDR3 contains 14 residues. The V gene end was trimmed by 5 bases and the J gene end by 2 bases; junction bases not matched to a gene: 6. In DNA, the CDR3 is TGTGCCAGCAGTGTGGGAGGGGATACCTACGAGCAGTACTTC. Encoded protein: CASSVGGDTYEQYF.

The rearrangement joins TRBV9 to TRBJ1-2; weak D call: TRBD1 (5 bases). Deletions cut 0 bases from V and 8 bases from J, with 11 bases between. The CDR3 has 13 amino acids. CDR1 SGDLS and CDR2 YYNGEE come from the germline V gene. The CDR3 region has the DNA TGTGCCAGCAGCGTAGATTTGGGGCAAGGCTACACCTTC. Amino acid sequence: CASSVDLGQGYTF.

V gene TRBV5-6 combines with J gene TRBJ2-1, with D perhaps matching TRBD1 (8 bases). Per the germline V gene, CDR1 is SGHDT and CDR2 is YYEEEE. Trimming removed 6 bases at V and 3 bases at J, with 19 bases between. The CDR3 is 16 amino acids. CDR3 in DNA: TGTGCCAGCACCAAAGACAGGGGACTACTCTACAATGAGCAGTTCTTC. Translating gives CASTKDRGLLYNEQFF.

This clone was picked up a small number of times. V is TRBV11-1 and J is TRBJ2-7, with 8 bases fitting TRBD1. The trim removed 3 bases at V and 6 bases at J, leaving 10 bases unmatched. Germline CDR1 is SGHAT and CDR2 is FQDESV (reference sequence). This CDR3 has 15 amino acids. The CDR3 spells CASSLDRAPIGEQYF. The CDR3 DNA reads as TGTGCCAGCAGCTTGGACAGGGCCCCTATAGGCGAGCAGTACTTC. The variable domain in full, completed from reference TRBV11-1 and TRBJ2-7, reads EAEVAQSPRYKITEKSQAVAFWCDPISGHATLYWYRQILGQGPELLVQFQDESVVDDSQLPKDRFSAERLKGVDSTLKIQPAELGDSAMYLCASSLDRAPIGEQYFGPGTRLTVT.

The V gene is TRBV5-1, the J gene TRBJ2-1, with D uncertain. CDR3 length: 11 residues. Germline-derived CDR1 and CDR2 are SGHRS and YFSETQ. Trimming stripped 4 bases from V and 9 bases from J, with 8 bases between. The CDR3 reads CASSLVGEQFF. CDR3 coding DNA: TGCGCCAGCAGCCTAGTGGGTGAGCAGTTCTTC.

The chain links TRBV2 to TRBJ2-5, with TRBD2 matching 10 bases. The CDR3 length is 15 residues. CDR1 and CDR2 from the germline V gene are SNHLY and FYNNEI. J gave up 5 bases and V 2 bases, and 5 bases lay outside the gene matches. Here the CDR3 DNA reads TGTGCCAGCAGTGAACTAGCGGGGGTGGGGGAGACCCAGTACTTC. This translates into CASSELAGVGETQYF.

Only a few counts were recorded for this clone. DNA for the CDR3: TGTGCCAGCAGCTCGACAGGGGTGGTTGACTATGGCTACACCTTC. Amino acids: CASSSTGVVDYGYTF. V is TRBV5-4 and J is TRBJ1-2, with 8 bases that match TRBD1. In germline, CDR1 is SGHNT, CDR2 YYREEE (reference sequence). The CDR3 has 15 residues. V trimming: 3 bases; J trimming: 3 bases; junction bases outside the gene matches: 7.

The V call is TRBV18, the J call TRBJ1-1; possibly TRBD1 for D (5 bases). Germline loops: CDR1 KGHSH, CDR2 LQKENI. Trimming pared 6 bases from V and 4 bases from J, leaving 18 bases between. The CDR3 loop spans 15 amino acids. The CDR3 sequence: CASSPSLGGGTEAFF. The DNA of the CDR3 is TGTGCCAGCTCCCCGTCCTTGGGGGGGGGCACTGAAGCTTTCTTT.

The genes are TRBV6-1 and TRBJ1-2; no definite D call. This CDR3 has 13 amino acids. The V and J ends lost 7 bases and 5 bases respectively, with 14 bases between them. Germline V gene lookup returns CDR1 MNHNS and CDR2 SASEGT. CDR3 nucleotides: TGTGCCAGCACTCCCGCGGTTGGGTATGGCTACACCTTC. It is translated as CASTPAVGYGYTF.

The V call is TRBV5-6, the J call TRBJ1-2; 9 bases are a match to TRBD1. This CDR3 is 14 amino acids long. Trimming took 3 bases from V and 4 from J; bases not matched to a gene: 4. CDR1 and CDR2 from the germline V gene are SGHDT and YYEEEE. The chain's CDR3 is CASSYRQGGYGYTF. The CDR3 DNA follows: TGTGCCAGCAGCTACCGACAGGGGGGCTATGGCTACACCTTC.

The chain recombines TRBV7-9 with TRBJ2-5; 9 bases map to TRBD1. This CDR3 contains 16 residues. Germline V CDR1 and CDR2: SEHNR, FQNEAQ (reference sequence). J lost 5 bases, V lost 5 bases, and 12 bases had no gene match. CDR3 sequence (DNA): TGTGCCAGCAGCCGTTTCGGGACAGGGAAACCGGAGACCCAGTACTTC. As protein: CASSRFGTGKPETQYF.

The chain links TRBV18 to TRBJ2-7; 15 nucleotides agree with TRBD2. Germline CDR1 and CDR2: KGHSH and LQKENI. The CDR3 contains 17 residues. V shed 3 bases and J 1 base; nucleotides not matched to a gene: 4. CDR3: CASSPGTSGGNSYEQYF. CDR3 in DNA: TGTGCCAGCTCACCCGGGACTAGCGGGGGGAATTCCTACGAGCAGTACTTC.

The CDR3, as DNA: TGCAGCGTTGAAGATCGGGACAGGGTCGGTGGCTACACCTTC. Its protein product is CSVEDRDRVGGYTF. The chain is built from TRBV29-1 and TRBJ1-2, with 9 bases that match TRBD1. Looked up from germline, CDR1 is SQVTM and CDR2 is ANQGSEA. The CDR3 is 14 amino acids. V lost 0 bases, J lost 7 bases, and 6 bases stayed unmatched.

The chain combines TRBV7-2 with TRBJ1-1; 7 positions match TRBD1. Looked up from germline, CDR1 is SGHTA and CDR2 is FQGNSA. The CDR3 runs to 13 residues. The CDR3 region has the DNA TGTGTGGGCTCCCGACAGGGGAACACTGAAGCTTTCTTT. This codes for CVGSRQGNTEAFF.

This chain connects TRBV6-5 to TRBJ1-5; D not certain. V dropped 6 bases and J dropped 3 bases, with 9 bases sitting between them. This CDR3 has 13 residues. Looked up from germline, CDR1 is MNHEY and CDR2 is SVGAGI. The DNA of the CDR3 is TGTGCCAGCAGCCCTGACATCAATCAGCCCCAGCATTTT. As protein: CASSPDINQPQHF.

The rearrangement uses TRBV2 and TRBJ2-7, with 7 bases that match TRBD1. The V gene's germline CDR1 is SNHLY and CDR2 FYNNEI. The junction had 8 bases not matched to a gene; V was cut back by 4 bases and J by 5 bases. The CDR3 runs 14 residues. The CDR3 DNA follows: TGTGCCAGCAGTGCATCGGGACAGTTCCACGAGCAGTACTTC. Its translation: CASSASGQFHEQYF.

This rearrangement joins TRBV4-1 to TRBJ2-1; the D gene is possibly TRBD2 (5 bases). Looked up from germline, CDR1 is MGHRA and CDR2 is YSYEKL. The CDR3 length is 14 residues. Trimming pared 0 bases from V and 9 bases from J, leaving 12 bases between. The CDR3 reads CASSQEVRGGEQFF. The CDR3 bases are TGCGCCAGCAGCCAAGAGGTACGGGGTGGTGAGCAGTTCTTC.

The chain employs TRBV19 and TRBJ1-5; possibly TRBD1 for D (5 bases). CDR1 and CDR2 from the germline V gene are LNHDA and SQIVND (reference sequence). V was pared by 8 bases and J by 0 bases, with 20 bases between. CDR3 length: 17 residues. In DNA, the CDR3 is TGTGCCAGTGCCCTCGGACACGCCCCTTTTAGCAATCAGCCCCAGCATTTT. The encoded protein is CASALGHAPFSNQPQHF. Full variable domain (outside the CDR3, taken from reference TRBV19 and TRBJ1-5): DGGITQSPKYLFRKEGQNVTLSCEQNLNHDAMYWYRQDPGQGLRLIYYSQIVNDFQKGDIAEGYSVSREKKESFPLTVTSAQKNPTAFYLCASALGHAPFSNQPQHFGDGTRLSIL.